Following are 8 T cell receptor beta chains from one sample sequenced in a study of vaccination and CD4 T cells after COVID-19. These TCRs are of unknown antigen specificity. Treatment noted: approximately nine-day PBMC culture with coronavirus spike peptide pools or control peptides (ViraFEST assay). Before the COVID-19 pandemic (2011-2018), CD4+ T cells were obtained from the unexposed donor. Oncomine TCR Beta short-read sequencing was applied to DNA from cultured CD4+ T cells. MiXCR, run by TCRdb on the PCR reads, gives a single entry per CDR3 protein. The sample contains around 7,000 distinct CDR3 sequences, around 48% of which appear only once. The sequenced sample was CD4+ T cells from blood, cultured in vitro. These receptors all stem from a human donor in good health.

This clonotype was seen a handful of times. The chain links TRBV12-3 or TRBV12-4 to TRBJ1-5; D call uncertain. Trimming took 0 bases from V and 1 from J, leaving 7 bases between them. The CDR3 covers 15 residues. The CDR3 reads CASSLAGRSNQPQHF. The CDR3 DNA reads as TGTGCCAGCAGTTTAGCGGGCAGAAGCAATCAGCCCCAGCATTTT.

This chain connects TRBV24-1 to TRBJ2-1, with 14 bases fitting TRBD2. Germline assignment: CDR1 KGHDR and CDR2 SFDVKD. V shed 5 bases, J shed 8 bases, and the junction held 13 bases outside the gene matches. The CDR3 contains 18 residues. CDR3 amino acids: CATSVRAGTSGRRDEQFF. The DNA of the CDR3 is TGTGCCACCAGTGTTCGGGCCGGGACTAGCGGGAGAAGGGATGAGCAGTTCTTC.

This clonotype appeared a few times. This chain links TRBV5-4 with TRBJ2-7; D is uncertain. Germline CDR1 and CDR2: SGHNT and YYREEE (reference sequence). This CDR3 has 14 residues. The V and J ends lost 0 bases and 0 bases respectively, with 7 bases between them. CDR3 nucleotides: TGTGCCAGCAGCTTGGACCAACGCTCCTACGAGCAGTACTTC. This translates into CASSLDQRSYEQYF.

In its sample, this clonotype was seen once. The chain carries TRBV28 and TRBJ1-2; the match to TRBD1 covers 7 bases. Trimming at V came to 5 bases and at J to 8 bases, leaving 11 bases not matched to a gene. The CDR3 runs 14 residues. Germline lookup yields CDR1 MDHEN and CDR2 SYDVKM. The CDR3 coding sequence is TGTGCCAGCAGTCGAGACAGGGTCGTGTCGGGCTACACCTTC. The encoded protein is CASSRDRVVSGYTF.

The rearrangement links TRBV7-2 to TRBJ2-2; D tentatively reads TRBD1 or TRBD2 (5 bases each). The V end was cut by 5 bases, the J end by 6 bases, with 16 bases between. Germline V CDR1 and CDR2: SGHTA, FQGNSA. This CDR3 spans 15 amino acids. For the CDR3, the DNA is TGTGCCAGCAGCCCCTGGGGGTTGGTCTCCGGGGAGCTGTTTTTT. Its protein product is CASSPWGLVSGELFF.

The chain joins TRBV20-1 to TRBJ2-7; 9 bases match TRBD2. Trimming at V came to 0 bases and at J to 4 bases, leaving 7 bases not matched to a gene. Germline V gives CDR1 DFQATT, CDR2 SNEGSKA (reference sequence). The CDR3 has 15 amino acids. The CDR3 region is CSARDMAGGRYEQYF. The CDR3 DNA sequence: TGCAGTGCTAGAGATATGGCGGGAGGGAGGTACGAGCAGTACTTC.

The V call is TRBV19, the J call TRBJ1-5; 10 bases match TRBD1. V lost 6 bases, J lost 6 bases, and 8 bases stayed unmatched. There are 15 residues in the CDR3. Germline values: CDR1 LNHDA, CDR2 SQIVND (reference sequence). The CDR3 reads CASRPGQGNGQPQHF. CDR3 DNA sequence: TGTGCCAGTAGGCCGGGACAGGGGAACGGTCAGCCCCAGCATTTT.

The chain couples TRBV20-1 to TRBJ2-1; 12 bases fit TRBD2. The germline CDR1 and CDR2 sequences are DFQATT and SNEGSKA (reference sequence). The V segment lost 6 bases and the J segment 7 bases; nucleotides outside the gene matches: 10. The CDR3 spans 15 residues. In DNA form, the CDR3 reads TGCAGTGCCATTGGACTAGCGGGATGGGAGAATGAGCAGTTCTTC. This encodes CSAIGLAGWENEQFF.